This T cell receptor beta chain emerged from a study of T-cell reconstitution after alpha-beta-depleted transplantation in children. Preparing the TCRbeta library involved the use of unique molecular identifiers. TCRdb re-derived calls from the PCR reads in MiXCR, one entry per CDR3 protein. The sample lists just under 550,000 distinct CDR3 sequences, around 17% occurring once. Trimming removed 4 bases from V and 6 bases from J, with 18 bases in between. Per the germline V gene, CDR1 is SGHTA and CDR2 is FQGTGA. The CDR3 runs to 16 residues. This clonotype was seen a handful of times. The V call is TRBV7-3, the J call TRBJ2-2; D call uncertain. Sequences were derived from PBMCs from the stem cell graft donor, sampled from the stem cell graft. The TCR sequence derives from a human donor who donated a stem cell graft to a child with acute lymphoblastic leukemia. For the CDR3, the DNA is TGTGCCAGCAGCTCCGAGACCCCGATTTTGGCCGGGGAGCTGTTTTTT. This gives the protein CASSSETPILAGELFF.